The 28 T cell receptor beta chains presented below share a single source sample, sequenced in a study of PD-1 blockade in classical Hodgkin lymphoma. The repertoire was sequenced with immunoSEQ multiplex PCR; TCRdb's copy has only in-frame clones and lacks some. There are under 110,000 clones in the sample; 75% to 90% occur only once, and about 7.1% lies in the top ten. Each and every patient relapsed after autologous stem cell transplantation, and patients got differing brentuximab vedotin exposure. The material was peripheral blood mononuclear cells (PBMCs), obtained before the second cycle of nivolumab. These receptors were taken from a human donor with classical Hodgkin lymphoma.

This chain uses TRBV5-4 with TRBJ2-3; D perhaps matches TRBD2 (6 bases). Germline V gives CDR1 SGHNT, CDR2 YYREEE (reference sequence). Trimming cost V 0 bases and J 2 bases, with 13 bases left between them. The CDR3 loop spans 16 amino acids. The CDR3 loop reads CASSLGLLAFTDTQYF. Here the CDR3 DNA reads TGTGCCAGCAGCTTGGGTCTGCTAGCGTTCACAGATACGCAGTATTTT.

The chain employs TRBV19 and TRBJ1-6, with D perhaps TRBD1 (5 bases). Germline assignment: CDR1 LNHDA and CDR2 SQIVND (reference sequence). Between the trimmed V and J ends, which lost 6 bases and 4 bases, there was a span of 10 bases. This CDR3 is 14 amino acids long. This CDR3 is CASRPGHYNSPLHF. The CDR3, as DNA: TGTGCCAGTAGGCCGGGGCATTATAATTCACCCCTCCACTTT.

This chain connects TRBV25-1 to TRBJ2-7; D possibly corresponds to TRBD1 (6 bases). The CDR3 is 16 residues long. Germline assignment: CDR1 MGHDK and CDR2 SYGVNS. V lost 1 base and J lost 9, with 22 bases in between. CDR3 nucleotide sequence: TGTGCCAGCAGTGAATCCGGGTCCAGGGGCCTGCTTGGGCAGTACTTC. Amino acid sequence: CASSESGSRGLLGQYF.

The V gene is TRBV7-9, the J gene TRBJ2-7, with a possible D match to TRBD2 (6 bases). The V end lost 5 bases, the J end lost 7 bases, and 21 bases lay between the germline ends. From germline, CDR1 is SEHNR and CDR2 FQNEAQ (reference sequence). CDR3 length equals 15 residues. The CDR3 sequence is CASSRDGGAAGEQYF. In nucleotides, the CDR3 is TGTGCCAGCAGCCGCGACGGAGGGGCAGCAGGGGAGCAGTACTTC.

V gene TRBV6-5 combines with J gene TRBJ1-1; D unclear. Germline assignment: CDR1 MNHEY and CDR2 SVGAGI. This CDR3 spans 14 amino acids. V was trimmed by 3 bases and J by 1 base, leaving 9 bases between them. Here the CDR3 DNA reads TGTGCCAGCAGTTATTGGGAGTCGAACACTGAAGCTTTCTTT. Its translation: CASSYWESNTEAFF.

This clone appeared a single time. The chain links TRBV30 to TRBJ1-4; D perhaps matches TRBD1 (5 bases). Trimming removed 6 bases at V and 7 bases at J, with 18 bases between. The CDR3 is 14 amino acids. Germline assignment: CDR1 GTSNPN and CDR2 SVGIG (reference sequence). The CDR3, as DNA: TGTGCCTGTGATAGGGACCGTACTTTTGAAAAACTGTTTTTT. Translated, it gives CACDRDRTFEKLFF.

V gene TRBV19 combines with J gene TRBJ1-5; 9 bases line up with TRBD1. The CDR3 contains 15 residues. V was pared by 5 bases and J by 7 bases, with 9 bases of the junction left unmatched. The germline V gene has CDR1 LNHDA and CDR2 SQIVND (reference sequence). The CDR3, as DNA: TGTGCCAGTAGTTACCTCGGGACAGGGAAACAGCCCCAGCATTTT. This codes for CASSYLGTGKQPQHF.

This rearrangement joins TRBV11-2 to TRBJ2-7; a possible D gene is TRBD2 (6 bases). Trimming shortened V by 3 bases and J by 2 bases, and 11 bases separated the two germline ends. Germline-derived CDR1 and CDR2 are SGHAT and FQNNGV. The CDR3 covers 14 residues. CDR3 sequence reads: CASSLEGTAYEQYF. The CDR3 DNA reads TGTGCCAGCAGCTTGGAGGGGACGGCCTACGAGCAGTACTTC.

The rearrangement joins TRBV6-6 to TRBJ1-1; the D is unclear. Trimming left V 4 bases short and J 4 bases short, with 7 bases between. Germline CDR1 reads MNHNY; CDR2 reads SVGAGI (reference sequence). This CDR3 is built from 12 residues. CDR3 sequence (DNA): TGTGCCAGCAGTTCCATACTCACTGAAGCTTTCTTT. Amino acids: CASSSILTEAFF.

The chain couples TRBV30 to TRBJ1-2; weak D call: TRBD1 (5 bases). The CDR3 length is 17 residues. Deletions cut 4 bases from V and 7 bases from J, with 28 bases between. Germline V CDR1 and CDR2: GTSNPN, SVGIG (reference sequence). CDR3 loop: CAWTPWAGWDGTGGYTF. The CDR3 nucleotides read TGTGCCTGGACGCCGTGGGCAGGCTGGGACGGGACGGGTGGCTACACCTTC.

CDR3 protein: CASSVVPRGGAETQYF. The DNA for the CDR3 is TGTGCCAGCAGCGTAGTCCCTCGCGGGGGGGCGGAGACCCAGTACTTC. The V and J genes are TRBV9 and TRBJ2-5; the match to TRBD2 covers 9 bases. After removal of 0 bases from V and 5 bases from J, the junction contained 8 bases not matched to a gene. The CDR3 runs 16 residues. CDR1 is SGDLS, CDR2 YYNGEE, per germline. Filled out from reference TRBV9 and TRBJ2-5, the complete variable domain reads DSGVTQTPKHLITATGQRVTLRCSPRSGDLSVYWYQQSLDQGLQFLIQYYNGEERAKGNILERFSAQQFPDLHSELNLSSLELGDSALYFCASSVVPRGGAETQYFGPGTRLLVL.

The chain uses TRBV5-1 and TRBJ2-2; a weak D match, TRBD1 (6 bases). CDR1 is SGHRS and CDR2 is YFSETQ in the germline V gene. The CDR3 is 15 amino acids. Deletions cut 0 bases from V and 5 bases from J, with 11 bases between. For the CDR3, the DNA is TGCGCCAGCAGCTTGGTGATACAGGGTACCGGGGAGCTGTTTTTT. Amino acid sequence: CASSLVIQGTGELFF.

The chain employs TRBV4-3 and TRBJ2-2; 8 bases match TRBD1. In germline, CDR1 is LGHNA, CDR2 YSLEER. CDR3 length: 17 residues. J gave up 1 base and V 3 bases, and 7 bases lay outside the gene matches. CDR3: CASSHYSGTGNTGELFF. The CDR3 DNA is TGCGCCAGCAGCCACTACTCCGGGACAGGGAACACCGGGGAGCTGTTTTTT.

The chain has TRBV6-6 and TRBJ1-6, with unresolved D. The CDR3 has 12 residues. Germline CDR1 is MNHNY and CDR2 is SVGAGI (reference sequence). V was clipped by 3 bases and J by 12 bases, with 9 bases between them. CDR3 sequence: CASSYEWRPLHF. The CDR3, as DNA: TGTGCCAGCAGTTATGAGTGGAGACCCCTCCACTTT.

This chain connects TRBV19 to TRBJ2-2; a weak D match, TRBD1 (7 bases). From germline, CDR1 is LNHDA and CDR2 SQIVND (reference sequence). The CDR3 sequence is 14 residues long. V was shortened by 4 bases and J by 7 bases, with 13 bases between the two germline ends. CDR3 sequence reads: CASSRRGQVGELFF. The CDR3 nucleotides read TGTGCCAGTAGTAGGAGGGGGCAGGTCGGGGAGCTGTTTTTT.

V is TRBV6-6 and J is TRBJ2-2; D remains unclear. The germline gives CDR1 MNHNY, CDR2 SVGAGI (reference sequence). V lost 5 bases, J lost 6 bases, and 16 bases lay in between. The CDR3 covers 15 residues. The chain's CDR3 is CASSVDPSQAGELFF. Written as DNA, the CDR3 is TGTGCCAGCAGTGTCGACCCCTCCCAAGCCGGGGAGCTGTTTTTT.

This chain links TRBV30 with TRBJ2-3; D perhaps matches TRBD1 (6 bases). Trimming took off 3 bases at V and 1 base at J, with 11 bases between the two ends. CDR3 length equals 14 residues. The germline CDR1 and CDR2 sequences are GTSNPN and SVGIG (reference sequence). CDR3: CAWSNRVGTDTQYF. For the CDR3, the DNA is TGTGCCTGGAGCAACAGGGTGGGCACAGATACGCAGTATTTT. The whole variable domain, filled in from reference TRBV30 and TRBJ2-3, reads SQTIHQWPATLVQPVGSPLSLECTVEGTSNPNLYWYRQAAGRGLQLLFYSVGIGQISSEVPQNLSASRPQDRQFILSSKKLLLSDSGFYLCAWSNRVGTDTQYFGPGTRLTVL.

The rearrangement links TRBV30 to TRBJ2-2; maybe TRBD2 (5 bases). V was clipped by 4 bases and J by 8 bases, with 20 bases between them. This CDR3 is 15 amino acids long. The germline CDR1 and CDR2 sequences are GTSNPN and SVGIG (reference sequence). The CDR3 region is CAWNFGGGGSGELFF. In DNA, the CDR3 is TGTGCCTGGAATTTCGGAGGAGGAGGTTCGGGGGAGCTGTTTTTT.

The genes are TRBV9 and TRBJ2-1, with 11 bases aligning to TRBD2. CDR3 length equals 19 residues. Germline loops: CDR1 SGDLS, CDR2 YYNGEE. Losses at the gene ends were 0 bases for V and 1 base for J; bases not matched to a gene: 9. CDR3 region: CASSVVSSGGPGSYNEQFF. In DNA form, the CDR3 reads TGTGCCAGCAGCGTAGTTTCTAGCGGGGGGCCGGGGTCCTACAATGAGCAGTTCTTC.

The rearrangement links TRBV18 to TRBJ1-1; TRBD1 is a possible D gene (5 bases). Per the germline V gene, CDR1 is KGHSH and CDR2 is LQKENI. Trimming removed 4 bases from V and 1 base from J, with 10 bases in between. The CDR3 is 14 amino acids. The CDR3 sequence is CASSRAGTNTEAFF. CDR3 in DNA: TGTGCCAGCTCACGAGCGGGGACGAACACTGAAGCTTTCTTT.

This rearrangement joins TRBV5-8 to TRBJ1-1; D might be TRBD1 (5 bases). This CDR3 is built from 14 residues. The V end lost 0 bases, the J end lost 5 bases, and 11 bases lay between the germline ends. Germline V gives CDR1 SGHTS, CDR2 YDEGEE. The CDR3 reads CASSLGRGSTEAFF. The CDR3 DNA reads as TGTGCCAGCAGCTTGGGACGGGGGAGTACTGAAGCTTTCTTT.

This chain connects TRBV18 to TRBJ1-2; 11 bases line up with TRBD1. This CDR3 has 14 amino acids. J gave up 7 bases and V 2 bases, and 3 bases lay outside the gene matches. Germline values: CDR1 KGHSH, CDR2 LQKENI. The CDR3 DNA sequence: TGTGCCAGCTCACCAGGACAGGGGGCGATTGGCTACACCTTC. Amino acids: CASSPGQGAIGYTF.

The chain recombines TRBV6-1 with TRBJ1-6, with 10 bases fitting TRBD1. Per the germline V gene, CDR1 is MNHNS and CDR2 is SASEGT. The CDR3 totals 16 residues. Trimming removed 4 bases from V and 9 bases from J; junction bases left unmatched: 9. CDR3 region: CASSAFYGTGVSPLHF. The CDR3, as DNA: TGTGCCAGCAGTGCTTTTTACGGGACAGGGGTTTCACCCCTCCACTTT.

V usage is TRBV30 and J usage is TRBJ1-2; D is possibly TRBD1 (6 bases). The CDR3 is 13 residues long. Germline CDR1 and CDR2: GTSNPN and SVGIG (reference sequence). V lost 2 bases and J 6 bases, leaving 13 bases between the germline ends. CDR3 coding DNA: TGTGCCTGGAGTCCCCAAGGGGGAAATGGCTACACCTTC. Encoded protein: CAWSPQGGNGYTF.

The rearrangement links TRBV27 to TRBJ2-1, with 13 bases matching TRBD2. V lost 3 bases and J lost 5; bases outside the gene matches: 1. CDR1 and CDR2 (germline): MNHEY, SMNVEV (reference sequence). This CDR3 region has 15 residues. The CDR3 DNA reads TGTGCCAGCAGTTTTGGGACTAGCGGGGACAATGAGCAGTTCTTC. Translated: CASSFGTSGDNEQFF.

Written as DNA, the CDR3 is TGCGCCAGCAGCCTCGATGGTGCTGGGGCCAACGTCCTGACTTTC. This sequence encodes CASSLDGAGANVLTF. The chain joins TRBV5-1 to TRBJ2-6; D ambiguous. Germline V CDR1 and CDR2: SGHRS, YFSETQ. The CDR3 contains 15 residues. The V and J ends lost 4 bases and 2 bases respectively, with 10 bases between them.

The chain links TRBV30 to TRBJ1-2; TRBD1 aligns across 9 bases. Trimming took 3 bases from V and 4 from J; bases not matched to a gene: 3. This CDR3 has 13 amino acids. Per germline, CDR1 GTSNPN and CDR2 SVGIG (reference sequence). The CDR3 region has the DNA TGTGCCTGGAGACGGGACAGGGTCTATGGCTACACCTTC. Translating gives CAWRRDRVYGYTF. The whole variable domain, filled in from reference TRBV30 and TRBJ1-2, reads SQTIHQWPATLVQPVGSPLSLECTVEGTSNPNLYWYRQAAGRGLQLLFYSVGIGQISSEVPQNLSASRPQDRQFILSSKKLLLSDSGFYLCAWRRDRVYGYTFGSGTRLTVV.

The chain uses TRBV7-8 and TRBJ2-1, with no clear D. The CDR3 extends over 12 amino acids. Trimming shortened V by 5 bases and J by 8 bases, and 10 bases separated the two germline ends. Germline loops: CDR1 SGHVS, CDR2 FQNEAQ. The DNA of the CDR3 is TGTGCCAGCAGCCAATACAAGGATGAGCAGTTCTTC. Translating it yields CASSQYKDEQFF.